This T cell receptor (beta chain) was found in a study of OX40 agonist ivuxolimab in advanced cancers. As for the study in general: Ivuxolimab is a fully human IgG2 antibody that activates OX40 (CD134).

Measured with immunoSEQ multiplex PCR; TCRdb has only the in-frame clones, and not every one. The sample holds more than 50,000 clones, roughly 80% seen once. V was cut by 4 bases and J by 7 bases, with 16 bases left in between. The CDR3 has 14 residues. CDR1 MGHDK and CDR2 SYGVNS come from the germline V gene. Judged by abundance, this clone is medium-sized. What it recognizes is unknown. Patients were excluded for autoimmune disease history or systemic immunosuppression. Study-wide results and caveats: At doses 0.1 to 3.0 mg/kg, CD4+ and CD8+ clones expanded. Fewer expanded clones were found on average in CD4+ than in CD8+ T cells.

The genes are TRBV25-1 and TRBJ1-2, with D possibly matching TRBD1 (6 bases). The clonotype originates from an adult with an advanced solid tumor such as melanoma, head and neck, liver or kidney cancer. This sample comprised CD4+ or CD8+ T cells sorted from blood, obtained in a trial of the OX40 agonist ivuxolimab. This chain's CDR3 is CASSGLTGKGGYTF. The CDR3 coding sequence is TGTGCCAGCAGTGGGCTTACAGGGAAGGGTGGCTACACCTTC.